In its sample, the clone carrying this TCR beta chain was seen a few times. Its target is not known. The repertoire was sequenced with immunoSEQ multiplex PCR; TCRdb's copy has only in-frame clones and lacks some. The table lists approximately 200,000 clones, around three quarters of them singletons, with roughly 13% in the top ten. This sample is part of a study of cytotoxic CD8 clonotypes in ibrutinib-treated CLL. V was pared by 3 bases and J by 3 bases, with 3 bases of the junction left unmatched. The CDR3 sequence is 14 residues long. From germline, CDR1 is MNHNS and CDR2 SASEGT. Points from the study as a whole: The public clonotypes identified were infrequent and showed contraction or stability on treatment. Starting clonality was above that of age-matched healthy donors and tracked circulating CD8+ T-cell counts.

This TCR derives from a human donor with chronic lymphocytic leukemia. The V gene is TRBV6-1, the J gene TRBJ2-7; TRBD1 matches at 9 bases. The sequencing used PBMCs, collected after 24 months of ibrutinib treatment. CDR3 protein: CASSEGTGIYEQYF. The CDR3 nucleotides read TGTGCCAGCAGTGAGGGGACAGGGATCTACGAGCAGTACTTC.